These 8 T cell receptor beta chains share one sample of origin, sequenced in a study of blood T cell repertoires in COVID-19. Data came from immunoSEQ multiplex PCR; TCRdb stores just in-frame clones and leaves some out. This table holds more than 200,000 clones, around 86% found once. Sequenced sample: peripheral blood. All receptors derive from a man older than 75 with acute or convalescent COVID-19.

The rearrangement uses TRBV7-9 and TRBJ2-3; D is ambiguous. V was clipped by 5 bases and J by 0 bases, with 15 bases between them. This CDR3 spans 16 amino acids. Looked up from germline, CDR1 is SEHNR and CDR2 is FQNEAQ (reference sequence). The CDR3 nucleotides read TGTGCCAGCAGCCGCCCCCTAGTGGCTAGCACAGATACGCAGTATTTT. It codes for CASSRPLVASTDTQYF.

The chain has TRBV28 and TRBJ2-1; D may be TRBD2 (6 bases). The CDR3 runs to 14 residues. CDR1 and CDR2 (germline): MDHEN, SYDVKM. V dropped 3 bases and J dropped 13 bases, with 19 bases sitting between them. CDR3 region: CASSFGGRWAIQFF. CDR3 DNA: TGTGCCAGCAGTTTCGGGGGAAGGTGGGCTATCCAGTTCTTC.

This chain connects TRBV4-1 to TRBJ2-7, with a possible D match to TRBD2 (6 bases). CDR1 and CDR2 from the germline V gene are MGHRA and YSYEKL. This CDR3 is built from 16 residues. Trimming removed 0 bases from V and 2 bases from J, with 14 bases in between. CDR3 loop: CASSQDRRPSAYEQYF. In nucleotides, the CDR3 is TGCGCCAGCAGCCAAGATCGCAGGCCTAGCGCCTACGAGCAGTACTTC.

J is TRBJ2-5 and V is TRBV5-1; D possibly corresponds to TRBD2 (6 bases). Trimming pared 5 bases from V and 2 bases from J, leaving 10 bases between. Germline-derived CDR1 and CDR2 are SGHRS and YFSETQ. The CDR3 is 13 amino acids. CDR3 bases: TGCGCCAGCAGACTCGGACTACAAGAGACCCAGTACTTC. Translating it yields CASRLGLQETQYF.

V is TRBV19 and J is TRBJ2-3; a weak D match, TRBD2 (6 bases). This CDR3 has 17 amino acids. V was clipped by 10 bases and J by 4 bases, with 27 bases between them. From germline, CDR1 is LNHDA and CDR2 SQIVND (reference sequence). The CDR3 coding sequence is TGTGCCACAGACCGAGTACCAGGACGCGGGGTCCCAGATACGCAGTATTTT. Its protein is CATDRVPGRGVPDTQYF. Using reference TRBV19 and TRBJ2-3 for the parts outside the CDR3, the full variable domain is DGGITQSPKYLFRKEGQNVTLSCEQNLNHDAMYWYRQDPGQGLRLIYYSQIVNDFQKGDIAEGYSVSREKKESFPLTVTSAQKNPTAFYLCATDRVPGRGVPDTQYFGPGTRLTVL.

V usage is TRBV7-3 and J usage is TRBJ2-3; D remains unclear. Trimming shortened V by 4 bases and J by 6 bases, and 17 bases separated the two germline ends. The germline CDR1 and CDR2 sequences are SGHTA and FQGTGA. The length of the CDR3 is 15 residues. The CDR3 sequence is CASSSTHGLRDTQYF. CDR3 sequence (DNA): TGTGCCAGCAGCTCCACCCATGGCCTCAGGGATACGCAGTATTTT.

V is TRBV25-1 and J is TRBJ2-5; unclear D gene. Germline V gives CDR1 MGHDK, CDR2 SYGVNS. V lost 6 bases and J 5 bases, leaving 7 bases between the germline ends. The CDR3 extends over 11 amino acids. CDR3 region: CASRAGETQYF. CDR3 in DNA: TGTGCCAGCAGGGCCGGGGAGACCCAGTACTTC.

The chain combines TRBV24-1 with TRBJ2-5; a possible D gene is TRBD1 (6 bases). Trimming shortened V by 3 bases and J by 4 bases, and 17 bases separated the two germline ends. CDR1 and CDR2 (germline): KGHDR, SFDVKD. The CDR3 loop spans 16 amino acids. The CDR3 nucleotides read TGTGCCACCAGTGATGGGGGCAGGGTGGTAACAGAGACCCAGTACTTC. Translating it yields CATSDGGRVVTETQYF.